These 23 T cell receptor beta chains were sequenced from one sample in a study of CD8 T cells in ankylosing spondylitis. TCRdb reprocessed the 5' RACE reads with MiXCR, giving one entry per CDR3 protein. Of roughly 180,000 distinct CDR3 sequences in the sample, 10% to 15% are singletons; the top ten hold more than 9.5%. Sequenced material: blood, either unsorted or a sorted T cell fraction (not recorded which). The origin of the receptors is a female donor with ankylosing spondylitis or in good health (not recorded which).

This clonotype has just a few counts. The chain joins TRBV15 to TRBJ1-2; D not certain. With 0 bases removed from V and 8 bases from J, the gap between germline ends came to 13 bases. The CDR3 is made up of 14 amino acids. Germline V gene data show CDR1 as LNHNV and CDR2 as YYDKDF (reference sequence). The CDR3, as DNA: TGTGCCACCAGCAGAGATTTGGGGAGTAGAGGCTACACCTTC. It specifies CATSRDLGSRGYTF. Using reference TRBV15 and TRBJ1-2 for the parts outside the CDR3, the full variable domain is DAMVIQNPRYQVTQFGKPVTLSCSQTLNHNVMYWYQQKSSQAPKLLFHYYDKDFNNEADTPDNFQSRRPNTSFCFLDIRSPGLGDTAMYLCATSRDLGSRGYTFGSGTRLTVV.

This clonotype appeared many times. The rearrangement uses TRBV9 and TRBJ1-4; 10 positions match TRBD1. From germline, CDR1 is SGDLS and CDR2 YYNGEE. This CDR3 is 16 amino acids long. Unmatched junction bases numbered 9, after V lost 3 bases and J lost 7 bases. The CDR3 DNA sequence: TGTGCCAGCAGCGGATCGACGACAGGGGGCCTTGAAAAACTGTTTTTT. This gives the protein CASSGSTTGGLEKLFF.

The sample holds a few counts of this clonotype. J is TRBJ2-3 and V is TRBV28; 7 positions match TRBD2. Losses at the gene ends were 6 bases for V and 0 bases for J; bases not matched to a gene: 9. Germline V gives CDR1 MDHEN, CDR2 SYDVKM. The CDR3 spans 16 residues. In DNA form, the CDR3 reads TGTGCCAGCAGCTCTACAGCAGCGGGAAGCACAGATACGCAGTATTTT. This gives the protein CASSSTAAGSTDTQYF.

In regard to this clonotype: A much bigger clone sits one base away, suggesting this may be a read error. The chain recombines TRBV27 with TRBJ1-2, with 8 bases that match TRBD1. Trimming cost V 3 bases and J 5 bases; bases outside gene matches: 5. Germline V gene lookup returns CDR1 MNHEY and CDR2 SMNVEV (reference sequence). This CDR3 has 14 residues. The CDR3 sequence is CASSFGTGEYGYTF. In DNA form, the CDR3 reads TGTGCCAGCAGTTTCGGGACAGGAGAATATGGCTACACCTTC.

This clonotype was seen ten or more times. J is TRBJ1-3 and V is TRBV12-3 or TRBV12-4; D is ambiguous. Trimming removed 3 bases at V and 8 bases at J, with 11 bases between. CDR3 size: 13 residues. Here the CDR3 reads CASSFGQADTIYF. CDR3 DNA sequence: TGTGCCAGCAGTTTTGGGCAGGCAGACACCATATATTTT.

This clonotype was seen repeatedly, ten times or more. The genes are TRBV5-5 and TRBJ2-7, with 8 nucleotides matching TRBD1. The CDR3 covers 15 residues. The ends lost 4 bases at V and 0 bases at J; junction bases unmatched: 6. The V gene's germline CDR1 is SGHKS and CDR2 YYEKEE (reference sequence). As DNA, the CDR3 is TGTGCCAGCAGCCCGACAGGGGCGAGCTCCTACGAGCAGTACTTC. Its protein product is CASSPTGASSYEQYF. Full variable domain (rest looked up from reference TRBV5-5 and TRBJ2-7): DAGVTQSPTHLIKTRGQQVTLRCSPISGHKSVSWYQQVLGQGPQFIFQYYEKEERGRGNFPDRFSARQFPNYSSELNVNALLLGDSALYLCASSPTGASSYEQYFGPGTRLTVT.

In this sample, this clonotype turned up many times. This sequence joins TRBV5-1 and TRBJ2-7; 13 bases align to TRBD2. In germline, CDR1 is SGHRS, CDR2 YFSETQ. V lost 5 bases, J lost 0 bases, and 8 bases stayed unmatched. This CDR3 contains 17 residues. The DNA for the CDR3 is TGCGCCAGCAGTTGGGGACTAGCGGGATTAGCCTCCTACGAGCAGTACTTC. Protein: CASSWGLAGLASYEQYF.

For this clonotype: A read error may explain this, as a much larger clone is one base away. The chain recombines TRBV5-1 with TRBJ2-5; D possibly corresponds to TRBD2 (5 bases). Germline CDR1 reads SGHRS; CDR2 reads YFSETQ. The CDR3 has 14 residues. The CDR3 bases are TGCACCAGCAGCTTGGGAGCAAGAAGGGAGACCCAGTACTTC. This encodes CTSSLGARRETQYF.

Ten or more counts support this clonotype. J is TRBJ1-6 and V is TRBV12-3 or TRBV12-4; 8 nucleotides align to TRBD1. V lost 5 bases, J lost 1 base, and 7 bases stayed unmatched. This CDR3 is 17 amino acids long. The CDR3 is CASSGGQEDSYNSPLHF. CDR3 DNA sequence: TGTGCCAGCAGTGGGGGACAGGAAGATTCCTATAATTCACCCCTCCACTTT.

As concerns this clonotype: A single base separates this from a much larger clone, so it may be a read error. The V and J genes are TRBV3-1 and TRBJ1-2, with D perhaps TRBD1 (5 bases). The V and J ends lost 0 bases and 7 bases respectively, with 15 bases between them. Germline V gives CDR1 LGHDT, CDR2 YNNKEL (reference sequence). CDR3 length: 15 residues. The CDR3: CASSQDQGAGGGYTF. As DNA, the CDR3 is TGTGCCAGCAGCCAAGATCAAGGGGCGGGTGGTGGCTACACCTTC. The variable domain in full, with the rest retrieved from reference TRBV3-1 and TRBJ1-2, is DTAVSQTPKYLVTQMGNDKSIKCEQNLGHDTMYWYKQDSKKFLKIMFSYNNKELIINETVPNRFSPKSPDKAHLNLHINSLELGDSAVYFCASSQDQGAGGGYTFGSGTRLTVV.

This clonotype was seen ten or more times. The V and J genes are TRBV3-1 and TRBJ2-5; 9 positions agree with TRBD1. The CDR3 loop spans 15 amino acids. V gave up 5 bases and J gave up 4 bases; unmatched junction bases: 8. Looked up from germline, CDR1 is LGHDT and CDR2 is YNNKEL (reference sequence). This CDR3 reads CASSSGTGLRETQYF. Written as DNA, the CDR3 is TGTGCCAGCAGCTCAGGGACAGGGTTACGAGAGACCCAGTACTTC.

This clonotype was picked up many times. CDR3 sequence reads: CASSLGGVGDTQYF. CDR3 DNA sequence: TGCGCCAGCAGCTTGGGAGGAGTCGGGGATACGCAGTATTTT. The chain links TRBV5-1 to TRBJ2-3; D unresolved. V shed 0 bases and J shed 6 bases, with 11 bases lying between them. Per the germline V gene, CDR1 is SGHRS and CDR2 is YFSETQ. The length of the CDR3 is 14 residues.

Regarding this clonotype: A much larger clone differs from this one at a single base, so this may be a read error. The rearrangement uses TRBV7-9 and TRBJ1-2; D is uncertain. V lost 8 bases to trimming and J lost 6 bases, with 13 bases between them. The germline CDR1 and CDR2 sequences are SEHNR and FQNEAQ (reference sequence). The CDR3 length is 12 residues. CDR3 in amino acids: CASWKEDDGYTF. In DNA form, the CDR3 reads TGTGCCAGCTGGAAGGAGGACGATGGCTACACCTTC.

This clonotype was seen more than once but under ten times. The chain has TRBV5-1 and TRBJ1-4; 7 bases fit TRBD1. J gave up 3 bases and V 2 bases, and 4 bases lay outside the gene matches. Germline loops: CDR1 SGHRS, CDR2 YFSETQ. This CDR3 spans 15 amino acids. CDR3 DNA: TGCGCCAGCAGCTTACAAGGGGGCCCTAATGAAAAACTGTTTTTT. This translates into CASSLQGGPNEKLFF.

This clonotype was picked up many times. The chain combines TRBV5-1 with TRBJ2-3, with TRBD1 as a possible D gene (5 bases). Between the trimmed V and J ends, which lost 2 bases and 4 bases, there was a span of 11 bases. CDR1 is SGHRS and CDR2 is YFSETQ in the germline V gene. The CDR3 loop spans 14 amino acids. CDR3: CASSLLGVADTQYF. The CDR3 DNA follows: TGCGCCAGCAGCTTATTAGGGGTGGCAGATACGCAGTATTTT.

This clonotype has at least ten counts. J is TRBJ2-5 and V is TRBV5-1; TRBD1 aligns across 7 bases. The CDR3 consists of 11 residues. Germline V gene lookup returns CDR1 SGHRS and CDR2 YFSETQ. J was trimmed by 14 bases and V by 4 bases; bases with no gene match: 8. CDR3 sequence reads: CASSPDRKLYF. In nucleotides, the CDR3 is TGCGCCAGCAGCCCGGACAGGAAATTATACTTC.

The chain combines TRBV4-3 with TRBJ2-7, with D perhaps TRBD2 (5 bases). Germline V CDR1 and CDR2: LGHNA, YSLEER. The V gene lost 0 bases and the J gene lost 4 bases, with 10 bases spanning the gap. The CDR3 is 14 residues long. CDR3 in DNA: TGCGCCAGCAGCCAAGACGGCGAGCGGTACGAGCAGTACTTC. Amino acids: CASSQDGERYEQYF.

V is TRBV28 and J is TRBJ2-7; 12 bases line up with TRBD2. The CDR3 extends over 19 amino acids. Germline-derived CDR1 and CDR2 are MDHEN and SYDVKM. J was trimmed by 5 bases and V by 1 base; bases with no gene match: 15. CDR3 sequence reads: CASSLSRRILAGGRHEQYF. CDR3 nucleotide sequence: TGTGCCAGCAGTTTATCAAGGCGGATACTAGCGGGAGGACGACACGAGCAGTACTTC.

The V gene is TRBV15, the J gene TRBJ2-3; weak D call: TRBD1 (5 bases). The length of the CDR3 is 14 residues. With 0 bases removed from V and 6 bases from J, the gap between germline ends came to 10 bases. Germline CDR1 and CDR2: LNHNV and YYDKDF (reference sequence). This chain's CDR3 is CATSRDQGKDTQYF. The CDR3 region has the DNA TGTGCCACCAGCAGAGACCAGGGAAAGGATACGCAGTATTTT. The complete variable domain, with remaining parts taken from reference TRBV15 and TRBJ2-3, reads DAMVIQNPRYQVTQFGKPVTLSCSQTLNHNVMYWYQQKSSQAPKLLFHYYDKDFNNEADTPDNFQSRRPNTSFCFLDIRSPGLGDTAMYLCATSRDQGKDTQYFGPGTRLTVL.

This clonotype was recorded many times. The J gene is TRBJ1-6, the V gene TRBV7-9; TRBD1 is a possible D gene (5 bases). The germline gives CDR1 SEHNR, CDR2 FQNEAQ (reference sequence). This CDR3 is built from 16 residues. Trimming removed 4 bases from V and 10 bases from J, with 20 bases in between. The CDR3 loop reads CASSSTGDAVMSPLHF. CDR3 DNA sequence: TGTGCCAGCAGCTCAACCGGGGACGCCGTAATGTCACCCCTCCACTTT. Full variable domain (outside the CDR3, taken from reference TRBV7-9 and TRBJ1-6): DTGVSQNPRHKITKRGQNVTFRCDPISEHNRLYWYRQTLGQGPEFLTYFQNEAQLEKSRLLSDRFSAERPKGSFSTLEIQRTEQGDSAMYLCASSSTGDAVMSPLHFGNGTRLTVT.

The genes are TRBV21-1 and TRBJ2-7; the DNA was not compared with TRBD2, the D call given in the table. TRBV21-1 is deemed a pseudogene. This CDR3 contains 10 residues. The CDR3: CRPGLYEQYF. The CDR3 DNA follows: TGTCGACCGGGCCTCTACGAGCAGTACTTC.

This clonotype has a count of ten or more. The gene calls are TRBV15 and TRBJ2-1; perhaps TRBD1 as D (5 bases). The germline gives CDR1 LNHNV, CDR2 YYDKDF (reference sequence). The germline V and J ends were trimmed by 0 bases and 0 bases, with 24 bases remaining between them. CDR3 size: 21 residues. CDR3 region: CATSRDLSNNRAGISYNEQFF. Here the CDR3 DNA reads TGTGCCACCAGCAGAGATCTTTCGAACAACCGGGCAGGGATCTCCTACAATGAGCAGTTCTTC. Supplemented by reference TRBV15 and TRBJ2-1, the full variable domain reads DAMVIQNPRYQVTQFGKPVTLSCSQTLNHNVMYWYQQKSSQAPKLLFHYYDKDFNNEADTPDNFQSRRPNTSFCFLDIRSPGLGDTAMYLCATSRDLSNNRAGISYNEQFFGPGTRLTVL.

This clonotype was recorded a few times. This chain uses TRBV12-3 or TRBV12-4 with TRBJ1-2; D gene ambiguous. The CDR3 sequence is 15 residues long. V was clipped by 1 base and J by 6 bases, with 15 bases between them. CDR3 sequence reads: CASSLGGSQGHGYTF. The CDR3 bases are TGTGCCAGCAGTTTAGGCGGGTCGCAAGGACATGGCTACACCTTC.